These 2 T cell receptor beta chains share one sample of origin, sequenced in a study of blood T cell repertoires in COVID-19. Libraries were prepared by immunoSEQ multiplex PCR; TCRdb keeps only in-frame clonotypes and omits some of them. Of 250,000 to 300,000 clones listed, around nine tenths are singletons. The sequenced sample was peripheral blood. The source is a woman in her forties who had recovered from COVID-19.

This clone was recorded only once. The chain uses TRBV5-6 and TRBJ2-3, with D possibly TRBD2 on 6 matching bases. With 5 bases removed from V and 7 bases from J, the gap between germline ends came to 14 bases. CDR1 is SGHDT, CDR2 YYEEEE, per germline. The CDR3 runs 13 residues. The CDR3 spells CASSPSTSNTQYF. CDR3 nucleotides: TGTGCCAGCAGTCCCTCCACTAGCAATACGCAGTATTTT.

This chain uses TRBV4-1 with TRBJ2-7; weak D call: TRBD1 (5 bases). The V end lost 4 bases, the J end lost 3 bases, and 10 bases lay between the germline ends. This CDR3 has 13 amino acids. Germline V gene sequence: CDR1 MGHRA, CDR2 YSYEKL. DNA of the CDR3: TGCGCCAGCAGCCCTGGGGCCTTCTACGAGCAGTACTTC. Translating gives CASSPGAFYEQYF.